This is a list of T cell receptor beta chains from one sample in a study of early stage breast cancer tumors. Clones were sequenced by immunoSEQ multiplex PCR, and TCRdb holds only the in-frame ones, with some missing. The sample gives approximately 54,000 clones, roughly 78% of which show up once; roughly 3% is in the top ten. Sequenced: blood. These receptors originate from a middle-aged person with breast cancer. CDR3s include the opening cysteine and the closing phenylalanine or tryptophan. D genes are given only for firm matches. Size tells how often a clone was seen (once, few, many) or the class of an expanded clone, and some rows leave it out.

>TRBD1|few|TRBJ1-1|TRBV2
CASRGQATTEAFF
TGTGCCAGCAGGGGACAGGCGACGACTGAAGCTTTCTTT
>TRBD1|NA|TRBJ2-1|TRBV18
CASSSGQGIHEQFF
TGTGCCAGCTCATCGGGACAGGGCATCCATGAGCAGTTCTTC
>NA|NA|TRBJ1-4|TRBV7-9
CASSIDISEKLFF
TGTGCCAGCAGTATCGACATCTCCGAAAAACTGTTTTTT
>NA|NA|TRBJ1-5|TRBV6-1
CASSENRQGRNQPQHF
TGTGCCAGCAGTGAAAATCGTCAGGGGCGCAATCAGCCCCAGCATTTT
>TRBD1|NA|TRBJ1-2|TRBV4-1
CASSPQGFDGYTF
TGCGCCAGCAGCCCACAGGGGTTCGATGGCTACACCTTC
>NA|NA|TRBJ1-2|TRBV19
CASSIGGPYGYTF
TGTGCCAGTAGTATTGGAGGTCCCTATGGCTACACCTTC
>NA|NA|TRBJ1-6|TRBV11-3
CASSERVVNSPLHF
TGTGCCAGCAGCGAACGGGTCGTAAATTCACCCCTCCACTTT
>NA|NA|TRBJ1-5|TRBV10-3
CAITGQPNQPQHF
TGTGCCATCACTGGACAACCCAATCAGCCCCAGCATTTT
>TRBD2|NA|TRBJ2-7|TRBV28
CASSPLDSGFYEQYF
TGTGCCAGCAGTCCCCTTGATAGCGGGTTCTACGAGCAGTACTTC
>NA|NA|TRBJ1-4|TRBV19
CASSMRAQGTEKLFF
TGTGCCAGTAGTATGAGAGCGCAGGGCACCGAAAAACTGTTTTTT
>NA|NA|TRBJ1-5|TRBV2
CASSPTTGNQPQHF
TGTGCCAGCAGTCCAACAACAGGGAATCAGCCCCAGCATTTT
>NA|NA|TRBJ1-5|TRBV19
CASSSDRPNQPQHF
TGTGCCAGTAGTTCAGACAGGCCGAATCAGCCCCAGCATTTT
>NA|NA|TRBJ2-5|TRBV5-4
CASSLVTQRETQYF
TGTGCCAGCAGCTTAGTCACCCAAAGGGAGACCCAGTACTTC
>NA|NA|TRBJ2-3|TRBV18
CASSPYSVSSTDTQYF
TGTGCCAGCTCACCGTATAGCGTTTCTAGCACAGATACGCAGTATTTT
>TRBD1|NA|TRBJ1-4|TRBV4-1
CASSQDRDNEKLFF
TGCGCCAGCAGCCAGGACAGGGATAATGAAAAACTGTTTTTT
>TRBD2|NA|TRBJ2-1|TRBV7-8
CASSFIRGRVHNEQFF
TGTGCCAGCAGCTTTATACGTGGGAGGGTACACAATGAGCAGTTCTTC
>TRBD2|NA|TRBJ2-5|TRBV5-1
CASSLAGLAGRETQYF
TGCGCCAGCAGCTTGGCCGGACTAGCGGGAAGGGAGACCCAGTACTTC
>NA|few|TRBJ2-7|TRBV21-1
CASSEKSYEQYF
TGTGCCAGCAGCGAAAAATCTTACGAGCAGTACTTC
>TRBD1|NA|TRBJ1-5|TRBV19
CASSGGQNSNQPQHF
TGTGCCAGTAGTGGGGGACAGAATAGCAATCAGCCCCAGCATTTT
>NA|NA|TRBJ1-2|TRBV19
CASSNDNREANYGYTF
TGTGCCAGTAGTAACGACAACAGGGAAGCTAACTATGGCTACACCTTC
>NA|NA|TRBJ2-5|TRBV5-1
CASRSGRPTQETQYF
TGCGCCAGCAGGTCCGGGAGACCTACCCAAGAGACCCAGTACTTC
>NA|NA|TRBJ2-5|TRBV7-2
CASSQSRETQYF
TGTGCCAGCAGCCAGTCTCGGGAGACCCAGTACTTC
>NA|NA|TRBJ2-7|TRBV19
CASSTASTYEQYF
TGTGCCAGTAGTACGGCGTCCACCTACGAGCAGTACTTC